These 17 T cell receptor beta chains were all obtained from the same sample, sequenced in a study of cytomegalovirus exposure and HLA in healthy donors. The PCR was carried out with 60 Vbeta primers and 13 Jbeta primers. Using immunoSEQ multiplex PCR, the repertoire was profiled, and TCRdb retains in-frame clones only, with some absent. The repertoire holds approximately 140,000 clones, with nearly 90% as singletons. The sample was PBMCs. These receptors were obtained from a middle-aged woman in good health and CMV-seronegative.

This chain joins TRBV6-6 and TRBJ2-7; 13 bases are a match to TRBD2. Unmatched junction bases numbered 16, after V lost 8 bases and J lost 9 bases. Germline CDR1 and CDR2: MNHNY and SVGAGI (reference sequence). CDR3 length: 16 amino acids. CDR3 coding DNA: TGTGCCAGCCTTGGCAAGACTAGCGGGAGGAGCTGGGGGCAGTACTTC. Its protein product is CASLGKTSGRSWGQYF.

In DNA, the CDR3 is TGTGCCAGCAGCCAAGAGGCTAGCGGGGTGTCGAACACCGGGGAGCTGTTTTTT. Amino acids: CASSQEASGVSNTGELFF. The rearrangement links TRBV4-2 to TRBJ2-2; TRBD2 matches 9 bases. Germline-derived CDR1 and CDR2 are LGHNA and YNFKEQ. This CDR3 spans 18 amino acids. V was pared by 0 bases and J by 0 bases, with 5 bases of the junction left unmatched.

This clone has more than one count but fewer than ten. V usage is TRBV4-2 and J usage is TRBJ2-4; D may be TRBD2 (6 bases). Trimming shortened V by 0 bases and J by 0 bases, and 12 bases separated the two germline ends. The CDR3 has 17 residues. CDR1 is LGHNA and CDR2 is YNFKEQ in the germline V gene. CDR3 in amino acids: CASSQDPGRGAKNIQYF. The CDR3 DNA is TGTGCCAGCAGCCAAGATCCCGGGAGAGGAGCCAAAAACATTCAGTACTTC.

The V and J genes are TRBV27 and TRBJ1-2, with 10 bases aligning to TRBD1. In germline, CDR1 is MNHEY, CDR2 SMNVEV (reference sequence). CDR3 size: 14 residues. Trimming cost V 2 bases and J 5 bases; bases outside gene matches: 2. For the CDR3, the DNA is TGTGCCAGCAGTTTACGACAGGGGGCGTATGGCTACACCTTC. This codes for CASSLRQGAYGYTF.

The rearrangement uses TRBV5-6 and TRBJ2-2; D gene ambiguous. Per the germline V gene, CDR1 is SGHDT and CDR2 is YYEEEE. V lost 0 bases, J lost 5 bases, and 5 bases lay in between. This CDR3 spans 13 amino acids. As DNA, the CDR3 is TGTGCCAGCAGCTTGGAGCTTACCGGGGAGCTGTTTTTT. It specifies CASSLELTGELFF.

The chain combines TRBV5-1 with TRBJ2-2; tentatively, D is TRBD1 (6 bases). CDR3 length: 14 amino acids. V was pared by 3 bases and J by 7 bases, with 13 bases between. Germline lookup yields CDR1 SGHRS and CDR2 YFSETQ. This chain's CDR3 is CASSSGTQNGELFF. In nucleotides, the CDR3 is TGCGCCAGCAGCTCCGGGACACAAAACGGGGAGCTGTTTTTT.

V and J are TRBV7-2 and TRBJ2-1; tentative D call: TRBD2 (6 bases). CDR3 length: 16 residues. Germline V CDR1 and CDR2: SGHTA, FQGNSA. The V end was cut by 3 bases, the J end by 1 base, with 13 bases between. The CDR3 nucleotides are TGTGCCAGCAGCTTCCTCCCCGGGAGTTCCTACAATGAGCAGTTCTTC. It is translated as CASSFLPGSSYNEQFF.

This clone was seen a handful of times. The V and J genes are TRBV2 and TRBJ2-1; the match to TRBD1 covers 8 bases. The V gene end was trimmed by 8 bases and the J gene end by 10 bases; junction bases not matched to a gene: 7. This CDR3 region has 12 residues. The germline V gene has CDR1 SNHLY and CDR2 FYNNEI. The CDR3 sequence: CASSRGLYEQFF. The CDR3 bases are TGTGCCAGCTCCAGGGGGCTCTACGAGCAGTTCTTC.

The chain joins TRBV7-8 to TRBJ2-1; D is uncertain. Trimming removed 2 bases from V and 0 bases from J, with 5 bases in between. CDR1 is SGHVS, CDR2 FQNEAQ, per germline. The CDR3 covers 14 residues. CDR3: CASSLRSSYNEQFF. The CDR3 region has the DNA TGTGCCAGCAGCTTACGGAGCTCCTACAATGAGCAGTTCTTC.

The CDR3 spells CASSFGLAGTDTQYF. DNA of the CDR3: TGTGCCAGCAGCTTCGGACTAGCGGGAACAGATACGCAGTATTTT. The chain carries TRBV9 and TRBJ2-3; 12 bases are a match to TRBD2. The CDR3 has 15 residues. V shed 4 bases, J shed 3 bases, and the junction held 3 bases outside the gene matches. Germline lookup yields CDR1 SGDLS and CDR2 YYNGEE.

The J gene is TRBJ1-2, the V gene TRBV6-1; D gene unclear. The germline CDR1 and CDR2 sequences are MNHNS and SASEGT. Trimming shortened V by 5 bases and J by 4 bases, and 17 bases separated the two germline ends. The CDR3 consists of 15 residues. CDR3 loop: CASSPKEAGLYGYTF. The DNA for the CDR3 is TGTGCCAGCAGTCCTAAGGAGGCCGGCCTCTATGGCTACACCTTC.

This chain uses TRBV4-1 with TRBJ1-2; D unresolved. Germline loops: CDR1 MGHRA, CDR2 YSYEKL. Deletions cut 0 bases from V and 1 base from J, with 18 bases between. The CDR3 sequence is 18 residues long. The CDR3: CASSQDGGRSSINYGYTF. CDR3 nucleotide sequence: TGCGCCAGCAGCCAAGATGGAGGACGGAGCTCAATTAACTATGGCTACACCTTC.

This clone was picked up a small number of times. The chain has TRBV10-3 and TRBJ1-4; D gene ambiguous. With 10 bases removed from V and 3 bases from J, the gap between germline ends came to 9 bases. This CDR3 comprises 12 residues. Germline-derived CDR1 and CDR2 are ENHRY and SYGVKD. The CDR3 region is CATRQANEKLFF. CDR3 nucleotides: TGTGCCACTCGTCAGGCTAATGAAAAACTGTTTTTT.

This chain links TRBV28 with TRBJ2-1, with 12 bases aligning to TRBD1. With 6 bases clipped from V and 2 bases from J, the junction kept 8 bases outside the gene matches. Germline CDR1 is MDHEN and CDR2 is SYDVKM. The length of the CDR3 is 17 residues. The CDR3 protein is CASSPSGTGGAYNEQFF. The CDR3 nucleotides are TGTGCCAGCAGCCCCTCCGGGACAGGGGGCGCCTACAATGAGCAGTTCTTC.

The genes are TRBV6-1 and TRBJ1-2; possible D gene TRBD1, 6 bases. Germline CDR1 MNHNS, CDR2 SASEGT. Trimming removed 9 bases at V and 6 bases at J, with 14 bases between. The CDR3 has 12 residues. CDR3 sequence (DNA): TGTGCCAGACGACAGGACCCAGATGGCTACACCTTC. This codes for CARRQDPDGYTF.

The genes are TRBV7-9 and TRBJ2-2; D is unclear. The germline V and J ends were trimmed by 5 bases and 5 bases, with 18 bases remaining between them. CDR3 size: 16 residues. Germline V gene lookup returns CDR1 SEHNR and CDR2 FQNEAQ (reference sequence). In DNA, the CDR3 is TGTGCCAGCAGCGCCCCTCTAGGCGGTGGTACCGGGGAGCTGTTTTTT. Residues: CASSAPLGGGTGELFF.

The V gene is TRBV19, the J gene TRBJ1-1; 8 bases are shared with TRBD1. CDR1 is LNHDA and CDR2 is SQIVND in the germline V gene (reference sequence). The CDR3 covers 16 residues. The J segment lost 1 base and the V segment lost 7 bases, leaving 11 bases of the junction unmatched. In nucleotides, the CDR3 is TGTGCCAGTATTACCGGACAGGGAAGGAGGAACACTGAAGCTTTCTTT. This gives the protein CASITGQGRRNTEAFF.